These 7 T cell receptor beta chains originate from one sample sequenced in a study. A single record per CDR3 protein comes from TCRdb applying MiXCR to the RT-PCR reads. The data show about 700,000 distinct CDR3 sequences, with 13% to 15% seen just once and 3% to 4.5% held by the top ten. Source material: memory CD4+ T cells from blood. The receptors come from a female donor in good health, serving as a healthy control.

In this sample, this clonotype turned up many times. The rearrangement links TRBV27 to TRBJ2-7; D is perhaps TRBD1 or TRBD2 (5 bases each). Germline CDR1 is MNHEY and CDR2 is SMNVEV (reference sequence). The CDR3 sequence is 13 residues long. Trimming took 0 bases from V and 4 from J, leaving 7 bases between them. The chain's CDR3 is CASSLSRGYEQYF. The CDR3 DNA reads TGTGCCAGCAGTTTATCGAGGGGATACGAGCAGTACTTC.

Concerning this clonotype: Given the absence of the conserved phenylalanine or tryptophan at the CDR3 end, a read error is likely. The rearrangement links TRBV7-8 to TRBJ2-7; D uncertain. The CDR3 contains 15 residues. Germline CDR1 is SGHVS and CDR2 is FQNEAQ. Between the trimmed V and J ends, which lost 3 bases and 0 bases, there was a span of 12 bases. The CDR3 nucleotides are TGTGCCAGCAGCTTGGGCGAGCTCAGCTCCTACGAGCAGTACTGC. Protein sequence: CASSLGELSSYEQYC.

The V gene is TRBV10-3, the J gene TRBJ1-1; tentatively, D is TRBD1 (5 bases). Trimming shortened V by 6 bases and J by 4 bases, and 12 bases separated the two germline ends. This CDR3 is built from 13 residues. Looked up from germline, CDR1 is ENHRY and CDR2 is SYGVKD. The CDR3 protein is CAISDGQGTEAFF. CDR3 sequence (DNA): TGTGCCATCAGCGACGGACAAGGCACTGAAGCTTTCTTT.

This clonotype was observed a handful of times. The chain couples TRBV29-1 to TRBJ2-3, with 7 bases identical to TRBD2. The germline CDR1 and CDR2 sequences are SQVTM and ANQGSEA. The J segment lost 4 bases and the V segment lost 5 bases, leaving 9 bases of the junction unmatched. The CDR3 is made up of 14 amino acids. CDR3 in DNA: TGCAGCGTTCTCGGCGGGAGATCCTCAGATACGCAGTATTTT. Translating it yields CSVLGGRSSDTQYF.

In this sample, this clonotype turned up many times. The chain couples TRBV4-2 to TRBJ2-1; 10 bases match TRBD2. The junction had 4 bases not matched to a gene; V was cut back by 0 bases and J by 2 bases. The CDR3 contains 17 residues. Per the germline V gene, CDR1 is LGHNA and CDR2 is YNFKEQ. The CDR3 protein is CASSQESGRAPYNEQFF. CDR3 nucleotides: TGTGCCAGCAGCCAAGAAAGCGGGAGGGCCCCCTACAATGAGCAGTTCTTC.

This clonotype has just a few counts. The V and J genes are TRBV2 and TRBJ2-7, with 10 nucleotides matching TRBD2. CDR1 is SNHLY and CDR2 is FYNNEI in the germline V gene. The length of the CDR3 is 16 residues. The junction had 12 bases not matched to a gene; V was cut back by 7 bases and J by 3 bases. CDR3 region: CASTPLSGRAIYEQYF. CDR3 DNA sequence: TGTGCCAGCACCCCACTCAGCGGGAGGGCCATCTACGAGCAGTACTTC.

This clonotype has a count of ten or more. The chain uses TRBV7-2 and TRBJ2-5, with a weak D call TRBD1 (6 bases). With 7 bases removed from V and 1 base from J, the gap between germline ends came to 16 bases. The CDR3 length is 15 residues. Germline CDR1 reads SGHTA; CDR2 reads FQGNSA. The CDR3 spells CASTRSAGAQETQYF. The CDR3 DNA reads TGTGCCAGCACCCGTAGCGCAGGGGCCCAAGAGACCCAGTACTTC.